The 7 T cell receptor beta chains below come from one sample, sequenced in a study of regulatory T cells in long-lasting Graves disease. The sample's time point: newly diagnosed GD, antithyroid drugs for less than 3 months. After RNA was extracted from PBMCs, the TCR library was made from it. Assembly of TCR beta libraries relied on iRepertoire HTBI primers together with Arm-PCR of CDR3 regions. TCRdb passed the multiplex PCR reads through MiXCR, listing each CDR3 protein once. This table holds about 540,000 distinct CDR3 sequences, less than 15% found once. These data were also reused for a study on T cells in Graves' hyperthyroidism and ophthalmopathy.

The starting material was peripheral blood mononuclear cells (PBMCs), obtained at new diagnosis, from a patient treated with antithyroid drugs. The receptors originated from a man younger than 45 with Graves disease.

Only a few counts were recorded for this clonotype. The rearrangement uses TRBV6-2 or TRBV6-3 and TRBJ2-3; D remains unclear. There are 16 residues in the CDR3. Per germline, CDR1 MNHEY and CDR2 SVGEGT. The germline V and J ends were trimmed by 0 bases and 3 bases, with 13 bases remaining between them. The CDR3 loop is CASSYSVRMGTDTQYF. The CDR3 DNA reads as TGTGCCAGCAGTTACTCGGTCCGGATGGGGACAGATACGCAGTATTTT.

CDR3 coding DNA: TGTGCCAGTAGTATAGGGAACCCCTTACAGGGGGCGAGGTGGAACACCGGGGAGCTGTTTTTT. Encoded protein: CASSIGNPLQGARWNTGELFF. The V call is TRBV19, the J call TRBJ2-2, with 9 bases fitting TRBD1. Germline loops: CDR1 LNHDA, CDR2 SQIVND (reference sequence). The CDR3 totals 21 residues. V was pared by 1 base and J by 1 base, with 16 bases of the junction left unmatched. The full variable domain, rest sourced from reference TRBV19 and TRBJ2-2, is DGGITQSPKYLFRKEGQNVTLSCEQNLNHDAMYWYRQDPGQGLRLIYYSQIVNDFQKGDIAEGYSVSREKKESFPLTVTSAQKNPTAFYLCASSIGNPLQGARWNTGELFFGEGSRLTVL.

In its sample, this clonotype was seen a few times. Given a much more abundant clone one base away, this may be a read error. The CDR3 coding sequence is TGTGCCAGCAGAGGGGCGGGAGGACCGGGTGAGCAGTTCTTC. Residues: CASRGAGGPGEQFF. The chain carries TRBV2 and TRBJ2-1, with 8 bases matching TRBD2. The trim removed 6 bases at V and 9 bases at J, leaving 10 bases unmatched. The CDR3 spans 14 residues. The V gene's germline CDR1 is SNHLY and CDR2 FYNNEI.

A few counts support this clonotype. This chain uses TRBV5-1 with TRBJ2-2; D ambiguous. Germline V gene sequence: CDR1 SGHRS, CDR2 YFSETQ. Trimming left V 2 bases short and J 6 bases short, with 5 bases between. The CDR3 contains 12 residues. CDR3 coding DNA: TGCGCCAGCAGCTTCCCCCCCGGGGAGCTGTTTTTT. As protein: CASSFPPGELFF.

This clonotype was seen ten or more times. V gene TRBV10-3 combines with J gene TRBJ2-5; 9 nucleotides line up with TRBD1. From germline, CDR1 is ENHRY and CDR2 SYGVKD. This CDR3 has 14 amino acids. The V segment lost 4 bases and the J segment 5 bases; nucleotides outside the gene matches: 5. For the CDR3, the DNA is TGTGCCATCAGTGGAGACAGGGGGGGGGAGACCCAGTACTTC. Its protein product is CAISGDRGGETQYF.

Concerning this clonotype itself: A much bigger clone sits one base away, suggesting this may be a read error. The chain has TRBV27 and TRBJ2-7; 10 bases align to TRBD2. The DNA end lines up better with TRBJ2-5; the J call may be wrong. Germline-derived CDR1 and CDR2 are MNHEY and SMNVEV (reference sequence). The CDR3 sequence is 15 residues long. CDR3 nucleotides: TGTGCCAGCAGTCTAGCGGGAGCTGGTCGGGAGACCCAGTACTTC. Translating it yields CASSLAGAGRETQYF.

This clonotype was observed many times. This sequence joins TRBV2 and TRBJ2-6, with D uncertain. Germline V gives CDR1 SNHLY, CDR2 FYNNEI. The CDR3 runs to 14 residues. V gave up 3 bases and J gave up 1 base, with 4 bases separating them. CDR3 sequence: CASSDRSGANVLTF. The CDR3 DNA reads as TGTGCCAGCAGTGACAGGTCTGGGGCCAACGTCCTGACTTTC.